The 26 T cell receptor beta chains below all came from one sample that was sequenced in a study of blood T cells in healthy people across ages. Primed by a sample-barcoded 5' primer and a J-beta primer mix, a second PCR proceeded for about 6 to 12 cycles. TCRdb re-called the 5' RACE reads with MiXCR, one entry per CDR3 protein. The sample consists of hundreds of thousands of distinct CDR3 sequences, about half of them appearing once. Sequenced input: blood. These receptor sequences come from a woman in her fifties or sixties in good health.

As regards this clonotype: One end of the junction fails to match germline, which may point to a read error. The chain is built from TRBV29-1 and TRBJ2-4; 11 nucleotides line up with TRBD1. Per germline, CDR1 SQVTM and CDR2 ANQGSEA. The CDR3 runs 14 residues. The CDR3 nucleotides read TGCAGCGTTGAAGGGACAGGGGGCGGTTGCCAGCAGTCCTTC. Protein sequence: CSVEGTGGGCQQSF. Full variable domain (missing parts from reference TRBV29-1 and TRBJ2-4): SAVISQKPSRDICQRGTSLTIQCQVDSQVTMMFWYRQQPGQSLTLIATANQGSEATYESGFVIDKFPISRPNLTFSTLTVSNMSPEDSSIYLCSVEGTGGGCQQSFGAGTRLSVL.

This clonotype was observed at least ten times. V is TRBV12-3 or TRBV12-4 and J is TRBJ2-5; 7 nucleotides line up with TRBD2. V lost 5 bases, J lost 5 bases, and 17 bases stayed unmatched. The CDR3 extends over 17 amino acids. The chain's CDR3 is CASSPGGRGTSGETQYF. Here the CDR3 DNA reads TGTGCCAGCAGTCCCGGGGGGAGGGGCACAAGCGGGGAGACCCAGTACTTC.

Points on this clonotype: This may arise from a read error, as a much more abundant clone is one base away. This chain links TRBV7-2 with TRBJ2-3; D remains ambiguous. The CDR3 loop spans 14 amino acids. Germline V gene data show CDR1 as SGHTA and CDR2 as FQGNSA. V was clipped by 5 bases and J by 2 bases, with 11 bases between them. DNA of the CDR3: TGTGCCAGCAGCGTAGTAGGGAACACAGATACGCAGTATTTT. This translates into CASSVVGNTDTQYF.

J is TRBJ1-1 and V is TRBV29-1; 7 positions agree with TRBD1. The CDR3 runs 13 residues. CDR1 and CDR2 from the germline V gene are SQVTM and ANQGSEA. The junction had 6 bases not matched to a gene; V was cut back by 6 bases and J by 2 bases. CDR3: CSVATGVNTEAFF. The CDR3 DNA reads as TGCAGCGTCGCTACAGGGGTTAACACTGAAGCTTTCTTT.

This clonotype was observed at least ten times. The chain is built from TRBV5-1 and TRBJ2-7; a weak D match, TRBD1 (5 bases). Germline V gene lookup returns CDR1 SGHRS and CDR2 YFSETQ. Trimming pared 3 bases from V and 0 bases from J, leaving 13 bases between. The CDR3 length is 15 residues. The CDR3 protein is CASSYGHSDSYEQYF. CDR3 nucleotides: TGCGCCAGCAGCTACGGACATTCGGACTCCTACGAGCAGTACTTC.

The V call is TRBV6-2 or TRBV6-3, the J call TRBJ2-1; 7 nucleotides align to TRBD2. V lost 2 bases and J lost 3; bases outside the gene matches: 4. There are 15 residues in the CDR3. Germline CDR1 is MNHEY and CDR2 is SVGEGT. The CDR3 here is CASSYQRGDYNEQFF. DNA of the CDR3: TGTGCCAGCAGTTACCAACGGGGGGACTACAATGAGCAGTTCTTC.

V gene TRBV7-8 combines with J gene TRBJ2-1, with 9 bases fitting TRBD2. Germline-derived CDR1 and CDR2 are SGHVS and FQNEAQ. The CDR3 length is 14 residues. J lost 10 bases, V lost 5 bases, and 9 bases had no gene match. Written as DNA, the CDR3 is TGTGCCAGCAGCACCCGGACTAGCGTGAGGGAGCAGTTCTTC. Its translation is CASSTRTSVREQFF.

This clonotype has a handful of counts. This rearrangement joins TRBV12-5 to TRBJ1-6; D is possibly TRBD1 (5 bases). Deletions cut 7 bases from V and 5 bases from J, with 15 bases between. CDR1 and CDR2 (germline): LGHNT, FRNRAP. CDR3 length: 15 amino acids. CDR3 in DNA: TGTGCTAGTGCTTCGGGGCATGGGGATAATTCACCCCTCCACTTT. Protein: CASASGHGDNSPLHF.

The J gene is TRBJ2-3, the V gene TRBV3-1, with D perhaps TRBD1 or TRBD2 (5 bases each). V was trimmed by 4 bases and J by 0 bases, leaving 8 bases between them. The germline V gene has CDR1 LGHDT and CDR2 YNNKEL (reference sequence). The CDR3 is 14 residues long. The CDR3 is CASSPRDSTDTQYF. The CDR3 DNA reads TGTGCCAGCAGCCCCCGGGACAGCACAGATACGCAGTATTTT.

On this clonotype: At one end, the junction sequence differs from germline, possibly due to a read error. The chain is built from TRBV4-3 and TRBJ1-6; a weak D match, TRBD1 (6 bases). CDR1 is LGHNA and CDR2 is YSLEER in the germline V gene. The CDR3 runs to 17 residues. DNA for the CDR3: TGCGCCAGCAACCAAGATAGCGGGGGCGGGTATAATTCACCCCTCCACTTT. Its translation: CASNQDSGGGYNSPLHF.

The chain employs TRBV20-1 and TRBJ1-6; 9 bases agree with TRBD1. The CDR3 consists of 13 residues. J was trimmed by 7 bases and V by 6 bases; bases with no gene match: 4. Germline V gene lookup returns CDR1 DFQATT and CDR2 SNEGSKA (reference sequence). CDR3 sequence: CSALDRGNSPLHF. The CDR3 nucleotides read TGCAGTGCCTTAGACAGGGGGAATTCACCCCTCCACTTT.

With respect to this clonotype: A read error may account for a junction end that differs from germline. V and J are TRBV7-7 and TRBJ2-5, with D possibly called TRBD1 or TRBD2 (6 bases each). The germline V gene encodes CDR1 SSHAT and CDR2 FNYEAQ (reference sequence). The CDR3 consists of 14 residues. The CDR3 region is CASSSRDTQETQYF. DNA for the CDR3: TGTGCTAGCAGCTCGCGGGACACCCAAGAGACCCAGTACTTC.

This clonotype has only a few counts. The J gene is TRBJ1-1, the V gene TRBV28; D is unresolved. V was clipped by 3 bases and J by 0 bases, with 11 bases between them. This CDR3 contains 15 residues. CDR1 and CDR2 (germline): MDHEN, SYDVKM. The CDR3 loop reads CASSFRAIMNTEAFF. In DNA form, the CDR3 reads TGTGCCAGCAGTTTCCGAGCGATCATGAACACTGAAGCTTTCTTT.

This clonotype came up a few times. V and J are TRBV27 and TRBJ2-7, with TRBD1 identical over 11 bases. The CDR3 covers 14 residues. V shed 6 bases and J 4 bases; nucleotides not matched to a gene: 5. Germline assignment: CDR1 MNHEY and CDR2 SMNVEV (reference sequence). The CDR3 reads CASSQDRGQYEQYF. CDR3 DNA sequence: TGTGCCAGCAGCCAGGACAGGGGGCAGTACGAGCAGTACTTC.

The rearrangement uses TRBV27 and TRBJ2-1, with D perhaps matching TRBD1 (6 bases). Per the germline V gene, CDR1 is MNHEY and CDR2 is SMNVEV (reference sequence). The CDR3 sequence is 16 residues long. V was clipped by 6 bases and J by 3 bases, with 18 bases between them. The CDR3 protein is CASRALTQGGYNEQFF. Written as DNA, the CDR3 is TGTGCCAGCAGGGCACTCACCCAAGGGGGCTACAATGAGCAGTTCTTC.

The chain couples TRBV3-1 to TRBJ2-5; the D gene is possibly TRBD1 (6 bases). The length of the CDR3 is 14 residues. The ends were cut back, 0 bases at V and 5 bases at J, with 10 bases in the middle. Germline V gives CDR1 LGHDT, CDR2 YNNKEL (reference sequence). The CDR3 loop reads CASSQDFRGETQYF. CDR3 nucleotide sequence: TGTGCCAGCAGCCAAGATTTTAGGGGGGAGACCCAGTACTTC.

The CDR3 spells CASSLSGIGGTEAFF. Here the CDR3 DNA reads TGTGCCAGCAGCTTAAGCGGTATAGGGGGCACTGAAGCTTTCTTT. This chain connects TRBV7-6 to TRBJ1-1; possibly TRBD1 for D (6 bases). V was shortened by 2 bases and J by 4 bases, with 14 bases between the two germline ends. Germline V gives CDR1 SGHVS, CDR2 FNYEAQ. This CDR3 contains 15 residues.

The V call is TRBV28, the J call TRBJ2-2; a possible D gene is TRBD1 (6 bases). Trimming shortened V by 5 bases and J by 5 bases, and 15 bases separated the two germline ends. This CDR3 comprises 15 residues. Looked up from germline, CDR1 is MDHEN and CDR2 is SYDVKM. CDR3 sequence reads: CASSQGHLGTGELFF. DNA for the CDR3: TGTGCCAGCAGTCAGGGACATTTAGGGACCGGGGAGCTGTTTTTT.

The chain employs TRBV30 and TRBJ2-7, with a weak D call TRBD1 (6 bases). This CDR3 region has 18 residues. CDR1 and CDR2 (germline): GTSNPN, SVGIG (reference sequence). V was clipped by 3 bases and J by 1 base, with 25 bases between them. The CDR3 loop reads CAWSTKDSFLTLSYEQYF. CDR3 in DNA: TGTGCCTGGAGCACCAAGGACAGCTTCCTCACATTGTCCTACGAGCAGTACTTC.

This clonotype was counted a few times. The chain employs TRBV5-1 and TRBJ2-7; TRBD1 might be the D (6 bases). The CDR3 is made up of 14 amino acids. V was clipped by 5 bases and J by 0 bases, with 12 bases between them. In germline, CDR1 is SGHRS, CDR2 YFSETQ. The CDR3 protein is CASSRDTSSYEQYF. The CDR3 coding sequence is TGCGCCAGCAGTCGGGACACCAGCTCCTACGAGCAGTACTTC.

The chain employs TRBV19 and TRBJ1-1, with a tentative D call TRBD1 (5 bases). Trimming removed 9 bases at V and 0 bases at J, with 26 bases between. Germline V CDR1 and CDR2: LNHDA, SQIVND (reference sequence). This CDR3 is 18 amino acids long. The CDR3: CASTPVGGGLSMNTEAFF. CDR3 DNA: TGTGCCAGCACCCCGGTCGGGGGAGGGCTATCTATGAACACTGAAGCTTTCTTT.

This clonotype appeared a single time. The chain uses TRBV18 and TRBJ2-7, with 13 bases lining up with TRBD2. The J call may be faulty, since TRBJ2-5 better matches the DNA end. The CDR3 totals 18 residues. Germline V gene data show CDR1 as KGHSH and CDR2 as LQKENI. The CDR3 sequence: CASSPRTSGRGLGETQYF. The CDR3 nucleotides are TGTGCCAGCTCACCTCGGACTAGCGGGAGAGGTCTGGGGGAGACCCAGTACTTC.

This clonotype appeared a few times. The V gene is TRBV27, the J gene TRBJ2-5; D remains ambiguous. The CDR3 spans 13 residues. Germline lookup yields CDR1 MNHEY and CDR2 SMNVEV (reference sequence). V was clipped by 5 bases and J by 0 bases, with 7 bases between them. The CDR3 here is CASSDKYQETQYF. CDR3 sequence (DNA): TGTGCCAGCAGTGACAAATACCAAGAGACCCAGTACTTC.

J is TRBJ2-1 and V is TRBV14; TRBD1 might be the D (5 bases). CDR3 size: 16 residues. Germline CDR1 and CDR2: SGHDN and FVKESK. V was shortened by 0 bases and J by 7 bases, with 16 bases between the two germline ends. The CDR3 spells CASSQEPLTAWNEQFF. The CDR3, as DNA: TGTGCCAGCAGCCAAGAACCCTTGACAGCTTGGAATGAGCAGTTCTTC.

With regard to this clonotype: The junction departs from the called germline gene at one end, perhaps through a read error. The chain couples TRBV20-1 to TRBJ1-2, with 7 bases that match TRBD1. The CDR3 has 13 amino acids. CDR1 DFQATT and CDR2 SNEGSKA come from the germline V gene (reference sequence). The CDR3 DNA sequence: TGCATTGCTAGGGACAGCCCCCGGTATGGCTACACCTTC. It codes for CIARDSPRYGYTF.

Remarks on this clonotype: The junction departs from the called germline gene at one end, perhaps through a read error. In DNA, the CDR3 is TGCAGCGCTCAAGACCCCAACTATGGCCACACCTTC. Its protein is CSAQDPNYGHTF. The J gene is TRBJ1-2, the V gene TRBV20-1; D not resolved. CDR1 is DFQATT and CDR2 is SNEGSKA in the germline V gene (reference sequence). The CDR3 consists of 12 residues.